This T cell receptor (beta chain) was recovered during a study of chemoradiotherapy in HPV16-positive cancers. Overall study results and limits: Only a couple of HPV16-positive patients supplied the functional HPV-specificity definition. HPV-responsive T-cell expansion during chemoradiotherapy was linked to improved recurrence-free survival in HPV16-positive patients.

Repertoires were sampled repeatedly during chemoradiotherapy. The repertoire was sequenced with immunoSEQ multiplex PCR; TCRdb's copy has only in-frame clones and lacks some. The profile shows about 35,000 clones, around 92% of them singletons. This CDR3 comprises 13 residues. Per the germline V gene, CDR1 is SSHAT and CDR2 is FNYEAQ (reference sequence). This clone was detected once. Antigen unknown. At one end the junction does not follow the germline gene, possibly because of a read error. The chain has TRBV7-7 and TRBJ1-1; D unclear. This sequence originates from a human donor with HPV-associated anogenital cancer. Source: blood, taken from a patient who underwent chemoradiotherapy. CDR3 coding DNA: TGTGCTAGCAGCCGTGCAGGGAACACTGAAGCTTTCTTT. The encoded protein is CASSRAGNTEAFF.